This TCR beta chain stems from a study of regulatory T cells in long-lasting Graves disease. V dropped 5 bases and J dropped 0; count of bases not matched to a gene: 5. The CDR3 runs to 15 residues. Germline CDR1 is DFQATT and CDR2 is SNEGSKA (reference sequence). This sample's time point: newly diagnosed GD, antithyroid drugs for less than 3 months. The TCR library was made from RNA extracted from PBMCs. The diagnosis of Graves' disease used American Thyroid Association guidelines. Building of the TCR beta libraries involved iRepertoire HTBI primers and Arm-PCR of CDR3 regions. Via MiXCR, TCRdb re-called the multiplex PCR reads, giving one row per CDR3 protein. The sample has roughly 420,000 distinct CDR3 sequences; roughly 15% are singletons. On this clonotype: Its cognate antigen is unknown.

General study points: Whereas new patients shared about a thousand public clonotypes, persistent patients shared more, at approximately 2,500. Persistent cases favored TRBV28, TRBJ1-2 and TRBJ2-5.

The same specimen was also included in a second study, on T cells in Graves' hyperthyroidism and ophthalmopathy. Per that study: Those with hyperthyroidism were 18 to 65 years old, newly diagnosed, and ill for under 2 months.

The TCR originated in a woman aged 25 to 39 with Graves disease. This chain connects TRBV20-1 to TRBJ2-1, with 9 bases identical to TRBD2. This material consisted of peripheral blood mononuclear cells (PBMCs), taken at new diagnosis, from a patient treated with antithyroid drugs. In DNA, the CDR3 is TGCAGTGCTTTTAGCGGGAGTGGCTCCTACAATGAGCAGTTCTTC. Amino acids: CSAFSGSGSYNEQFF.